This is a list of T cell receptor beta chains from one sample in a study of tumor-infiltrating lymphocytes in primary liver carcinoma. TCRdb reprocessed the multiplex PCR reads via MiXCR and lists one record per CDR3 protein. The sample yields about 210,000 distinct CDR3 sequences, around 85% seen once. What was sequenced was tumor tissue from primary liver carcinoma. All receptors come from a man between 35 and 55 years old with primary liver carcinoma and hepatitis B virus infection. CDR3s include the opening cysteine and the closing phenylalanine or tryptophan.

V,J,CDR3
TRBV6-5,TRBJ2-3,CASSYSWFGVTQYF
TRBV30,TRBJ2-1,CAWSEGSSGVGEQFF
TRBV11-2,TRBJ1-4,CARSLDPTRVEKLFF
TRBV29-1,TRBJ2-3,CSFLAGGSRDMQYF
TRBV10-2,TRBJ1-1,CANSRVMNTEAFF
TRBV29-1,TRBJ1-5,CSVERVNNQPQHF
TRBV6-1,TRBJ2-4,CTNSATGGFGKNIQNF
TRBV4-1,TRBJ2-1,CANSQHWRTGRVYNEQFF
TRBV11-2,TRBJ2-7,CASTTGLEQCF
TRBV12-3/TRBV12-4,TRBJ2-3,CASREGTCSGTRYF
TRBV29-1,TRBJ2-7,CSAMTSGTSSPYDQYF
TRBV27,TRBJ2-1,CASSERAYNEQFF
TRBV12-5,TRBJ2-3,CAGAVTTGTDTQYF
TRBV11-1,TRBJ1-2,CANSLGPSDYTF
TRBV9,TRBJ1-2,CASSVVIGNGYTF
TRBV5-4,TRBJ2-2,CASNLYYWGEELFF
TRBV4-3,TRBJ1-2,CANSLAGQWNGGYTF
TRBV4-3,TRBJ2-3,CASSQGTSGTTNTQYF
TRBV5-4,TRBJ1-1,CASNPGREGTKAFF
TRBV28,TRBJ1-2,CASRLSGENHGYTF
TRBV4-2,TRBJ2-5,CASSQDGTGSQETQQF
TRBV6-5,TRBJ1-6,CASSSVDRGPYNSPLHF
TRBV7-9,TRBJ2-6,CASSLRSQANVLTF
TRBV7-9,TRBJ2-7,CASSLNVLPVPYF
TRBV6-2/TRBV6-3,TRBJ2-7,CASGYELPYEHYF
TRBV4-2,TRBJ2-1,CANSHAWGQGNNEQFF
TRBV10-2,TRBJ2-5,CANSEDGSGDWETQYF
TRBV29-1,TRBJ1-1,CSVIPGGTEAFF
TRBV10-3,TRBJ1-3,CARKEPDSRNTIYF
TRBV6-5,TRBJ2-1,CASSSRTGGDQFF
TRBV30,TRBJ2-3,CPWSRLAFTDTQYF
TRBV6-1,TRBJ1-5,CASSEVGGNRPRHF
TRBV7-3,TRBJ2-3,CASSLRLAAGADTQYF
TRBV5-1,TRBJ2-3,CASRLGLSMFIDTHYF
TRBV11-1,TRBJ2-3,CGSSLPRESTDMQYF
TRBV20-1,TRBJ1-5,CSVRIHGDSNQSQHF
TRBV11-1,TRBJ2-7,CTSSSSRYSSYEQYF
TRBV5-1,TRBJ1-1,CANSPEYLEYGFF
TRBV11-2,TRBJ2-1,CASSCRNEQFF
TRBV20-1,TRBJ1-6,CSARPTGNSPLHF
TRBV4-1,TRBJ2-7,CTSSRSDRGYEQYF
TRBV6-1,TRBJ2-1,CASSVGGSYNEQFF
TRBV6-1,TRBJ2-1,CANTLGGGAYNEQLF
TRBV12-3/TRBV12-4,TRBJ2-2,CARRAQGTLELFF
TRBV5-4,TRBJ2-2,CASCLAGRDKLTGELFF
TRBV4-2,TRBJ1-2,CVSSALEGIYGYTF
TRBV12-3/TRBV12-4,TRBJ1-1,CVNSPVAGGNTEAFF
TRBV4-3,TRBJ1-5,CTSSQVWGLNQPQHF
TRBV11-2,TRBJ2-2,CATSKSGSPGELSF
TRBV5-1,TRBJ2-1,CASEPTSGHNEQFF
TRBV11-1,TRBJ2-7,CARSSGPGQSSYKQYF
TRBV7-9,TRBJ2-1,CASNDSLSENDEQFF
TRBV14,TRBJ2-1,CASSAVAGWVSKEQFF
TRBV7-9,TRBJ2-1,CASISRDEQFF
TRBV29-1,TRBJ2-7,CSVQVTGGEGEQYF
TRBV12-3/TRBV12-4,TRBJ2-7,CASSLPRAKTHSYEQYF
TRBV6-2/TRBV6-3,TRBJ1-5,CASTRTPGRGLDQPQHF
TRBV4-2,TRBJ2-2,CASSQEGAGGLTRELFF
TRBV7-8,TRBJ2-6,CASNSTVTRSRANVLTF
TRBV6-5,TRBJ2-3,CPSSSITLSPAGMAQYF